This T cell receptor (beta chain) comes out of a study of T cell responses to AZD1222 COVID-19 vaccine. This clone turned up a few times. Sequencing was performed with immunoSEQ multiplex PCR; in TCRdb, only in-frame clones are kept and a portion is missing. Of just over 90,000 clones listed, 80% to 90% are singletons. Germline CDR1 MNHEY, CDR2 SVGAGI. The CDR3 contains 13 residues. V lost 2 bases to trimming and J lost 3 bases, with 8 bases between them. The receptor was isolated from an adult who received the AZD1222 COVID-19 vaccine. The V call is TRBV6-5, the J call TRBJ2-7, with D possibly TRBD1 on 5 matching bases. This material consisted of peripheral blood, taken 28 days after the second AZD1222 dose. In DNA form, the CDR3 reads TGTGCCAGCAGTTACGGGGCTGGCTACGAGCAGTACTTC. Translated: CASSYGAGYEQYF.